Presented here are 4 T cell receptor beta chains from one specimen sequenced in a study of blood T cell repertoires in COVID-19. This table comes from immunoSEQ multiplex PCR, and its TCRdb copy is limited to in-frame clones, with some not included. The table shows some 270,000 clones, with nearly 90% occurring only once. Sequenced material: peripheral blood. The receptors were sampled from a woman aged 60-70 years with COVID-19, enrolled during active disease.

The chain links TRBV5-1 to TRBJ1-1; tentatively, D is TRBD1 (5 bases). V was shortened by 4 bases and J by 3 bases, with 19 bases between the two germline ends. Germline V gives CDR1 SGHRS, CDR2 YFSETQ. CDR3 length: 16 residues. The CDR3 DNA sequence: TGCGCCAGCAGCCCCCTTGGAAGGGGTTCCCACACTGAAGCTTTCTTT. Its protein is CASSPLGRGSHTEAFF.

The gene calls are TRBV7-9 and TRBJ1-2; D gene uncertain. There are 13 residues in the CDR3. Germline V gene sequence: CDR1 SEHNR, CDR2 FQNEAQ (reference sequence). V dropped 8 bases and J dropped 4 bases, with 14 bases sitting between them. DNA for the CDR3: TGTGCCAGCGGCGGCACGGAAATCTATGGCTACACCTTC. Protein: CASGGTEIYGYTF.

The chain couples TRBV3-1 (or the pseudogene TRBV3-2) to TRBJ1-2; tentatively, D is TRBD1 (6 bases). The CDR3 consists of 12 residues. Trimming left V 3 bases short and J 7 bases short, with 9 bases between. Germline values: CDR1 LGHDT, CDR2 YNNKEL (reference sequence). The CDR3, as DNA: TGTGCCAGCAGCCAGACAGGTAGTGGCTACACCTTC. Its translation: CASSQTGSGYTF.

This clone was found a few times. The gene calls are TRBV2 and TRBJ2-7; TRBD1 is a possible D gene (5 bases). Trimming removed 6 bases at V and 6 bases at J, with 12 bases between. In germline, CDR1 is SNHLY, CDR2 FYNNEI. This CDR3 comprises 12 residues. The CDR3 loop reads CASSPERGEQYF. In DNA form, the CDR3 reads TGTGCCAGCAGCCCCGAAAGGGGCGAGCAGTACTTC.